Included here is one T cell receptor beta chain sequence, with context. The sample is drawn from a study of blood T cells in healthy people across ages. Alongside a J-beta primer mix, a sample-barcoded 5' primer served in a second PCR lasting about 7 to 12 cycles. Via MiXCR, TCRdb re-called the 5' RACE reads, giving one row per CDR3 protein. The data show about 670,000 distinct CDR3 sequences, with over 40% seen just once and 13% held by the top ten. The clonotype was recovered from a woman at least 80 years old in good health. The sample taken for sequencing was blood.

This CDR3 reads CASSTRRTTQIYNEQFF. CDR3 sequence (DNA): TGTGCCAGCAGTACCCGAAGGACTACCCAAATCTACAATGAGCAGTTCTTC. The chain carries TRBV6-5 and TRBJ2-1, with D perhaps matching TRBD2 (6 bases). The CDR3 is made up of 17 amino acids. The V end lost 5 bases, the J end lost 3 bases, and 20 bases lay between the germline ends. Per the germline V gene, CDR1 is MNHEY and CDR2 is SVGAGI.